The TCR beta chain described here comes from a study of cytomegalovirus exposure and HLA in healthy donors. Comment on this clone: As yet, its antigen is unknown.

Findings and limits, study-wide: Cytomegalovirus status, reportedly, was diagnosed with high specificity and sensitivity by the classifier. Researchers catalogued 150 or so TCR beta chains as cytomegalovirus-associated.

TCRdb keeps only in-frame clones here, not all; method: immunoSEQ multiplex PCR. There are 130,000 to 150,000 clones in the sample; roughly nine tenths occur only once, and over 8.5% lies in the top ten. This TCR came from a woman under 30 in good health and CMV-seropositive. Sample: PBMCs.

The CDR3 here is CASSQDVSEPYEQYF. CDR3 sequence (DNA): TGCGCCAGCAGCCAAGATGTTTCGGAGCCCTACGAGCAGTACTTC. The rearrangement links TRBV4-1 to TRBJ2-7; D gene unclear. V dropped 0 bases and J dropped 2 bases, with 11 bases sitting between them. Germline CDR1 reads MGHRA; CDR2 reads YSYEKL. The CDR3 sequence is 15 residues long.